This TCR beta chain was sequenced during a study of cytomegalovirus exposure and HLA in healthy donors. J was trimmed by 4 bases and V by 3 bases; bases with no gene match: 10. The CDR3 is made up of 17 amino acids. CDR1 is ENHRY and CDR2 is SYGVKD in the germline V gene. 60 Vbeta and 13 Jbeta primers were used in PCR. Assay used: immunoSEQ multiplex PCR; TCRdb lists only in-frame clones, some missing. The sample holds about 97,000 clones, roughly four fifths seen once. Study outcomes and limitations: As a later analysis showed, several of the most significant clusters appeared to be linked to common viral pathogens.

Concerning this clone itself: Its antigen remains unknown.

The chain links TRBV10-3 to TRBJ2-2; 8 positions agree with TRBD2. Material for sequencing was PBMCs. The source is a man aged 35 to 55 in good health and CMV-seronegative. The CDR3 loop reads CAISDTSGVGGTGELFF. CDR3 nucleotides: TGTGCCATCAGTGATACTAGCGGCGTCGGGGGCACCGGGGAGCTGTTTTTT.